Listed below are T cell receptor beta chains from one sample, sequenced in a study of shared clonotypes between healthy human individuals. Only in-frame clones appear in the TCRdb table, and some are missing; sequencing was by immunoSEQ multiplex PCR. The sample includes more than 1,200,000 clones, around 98.5% seen only once; the top ten take roughly 0.35%. Material: naive CD4+ T cells sorted from blood. These TCRs come from a man aged 25-45 years in good health. Both conserved end residues are part of each CDR3. Each record gives: D gene, V gene, J gene, clone size, CDR3 DNA, CDR3 protein. D genes are given only for firm matches. The size field is filled for only some rows; it gives once, few, many or a size class.

TRBD2,TRBV28,TRBJ2-2,NA,TGTGCCAGCAGAGCACTAGCGGGAGGCCCGAACACCGGGGAGCTGTTTTTT,CASRALAGGPNTGELFF
NA,TRBV5-1,TRBJ2-7,once,TGCGCCAGCAGCCTCAGGGGGGTCTCCTACGAGCAGTACTTC,CASSLRGVSYEQYF
NA,TRBV7-9,TRBJ2-7,NA,TGTGCCAGCAGCTTAGAAGGTCCGGGGGAGCAGTACTTC,CASSLEGPGEQYF
TRBD1,TRBV6-4,TRBJ2-6,NA,TGTGCCAGCAGTGACTCCAGGGGGCTTGGGGCCAACGTCCTGACTTTC,CASSDSRGLGANVLTF
TRBD1,TRBV4-1,TRBJ1-2,few,TGCGCCAGCAGCCAGGGGACAGGGAAAGGTAACTATGGCTACACCTTC,CASSQGTGKGNYGYTF
NA,TRBV14,TRBJ2-2,NA,TGTGCCAGCAGCCAAGATTTCTCTGGGGTTGTGAACACCGGGGAGCTGTTTTTT,CASSQDFSGVVNTGELFF
NA,TRBV11-2,TRBJ2-7,NA,TGTGCCAGCAGCCCGGCTATCGAGCAGTACTTC,CASSPAIEQYF
NA,TRBV7-9,TRBJ1-2,NA,TGTGCCAGCAGCTCGCCCCCCCGACATGGCTACACCTTC,CASSSPPRHGYTF
NA,TRBV11-2,TRBJ2-2,NA,TGTGCCAGCAGCTTAGGGGCCGGGGAGCTGTTTTTT,CASSLGAGELFF
TRBD1,TRBV5-1,TRBJ1-1,NA,TGCGCCAGCAGCTCCTGGACAGGTGTGGGGACTGAAGCTTTCTTT,CASSSWTGVGTEAFF
NA,TRBV7-8,TRBJ1-1,NA,TGTGCCAGCAGCGCCAACATCGGAAACACTGAAGCTTTCTTT,CASSANIGNTEAFF
NA,TRBV28,TRBJ1-2,NA,TGTGCCAGCAGTTTATCGGACACCGCAAGCTATGGCTACACCTTC,CASSLSDTASYGYTF
NA,TRBV4-1,TRBJ1-3,NA,TGCGCCAGCAGCCAACGGAACTCAGTTTGGGAAAACACCATATATTTT,CASSQRNSVWENTIYF
TRBD1,TRBV9,TRBJ2-7,NA,TGTGCCAGCAGCGTAGGGGAAGGACAGGGCACCTACGAGCAGTACTTC,CASSVGEGQGTYEQYF
NA,TRBV27,TRBJ2-1,NA,TGTGCCAGCAGACCCATCGGCGGGGTTTACTACAATGAGCAGTTCTTC,CASRPIGGVYYNEQFF
NA,TRBV7-9,TRBJ2-3,NA,TGTGCCAGCAGCTCCCGAAGCGGAGTGGCCCCTCGCACAGATACGCAGTATTTT,CASSSRSGVAPRTDTQYF
TRBD1,TRBV5-5,TRBJ1-1,NA,TGTGCCAGCAGCCTACGACAGGGTCTCACTGAAGCTTTCTTT,CASSLRQGLTEAFF
NA,TRBV25-1,TRBJ1-4,NA,TGTGCCAGCACCACCGGGGGTGTCGAAAAACTGTTTTTT,CASTTGGVEKLFF
NA,TRBV25-1,TRBJ2-7,NA,TGTGCCAGCACCAAAGGGGGATCCTACGAGCAGTACTTC,CASTKGGSYEQYF
NA,TRBV29-1,TRBJ1-2,NA,TGCAGCGTTGCCGAGAATGGCTACACCTTC,CSVAENGYTF
NA,TRBV15,TRBJ1-3,once,TGTGCCACCAGCAGAGAACCCCCAGGGGCTGGAAACACCATATATTTT,CATSREPPGAGNTIYF
NA,TRBV2,TRBJ2-5,NA,TGTGCCAGCATATCTGGCTCCGAAGAGACCCAGTACTTC,CASISGSEETQYF